Listed here are 4 T cell receptor beta chains from one sample, sequenced in a study of post-analysis software for immune sequencing data. Notes on the study in general: The five TRBV segments detected at higher frequency in patients than in controls included TRBV5-6, TRBV5-1 and TRBV20-1.

Their cognate antigens are unknown. Unique-molecular-identifier-tagged TCR beta cDNA libraries were used. TCRdb processed the PCR reads anew with MiXCR; each CDR3 protein has one entry. The profile shows around 190,000 distinct CDR3 sequences, around 30% of them singletons. Specimen: blood. The receptors come from a girl aged 2-17 years with multiple sclerosis.

There are many counts of this clonotype. CDR3 amino acids: CSVETGSVASGKQYF. CDR3 bases: TGCAGCGTTGAGACTGGGTCAGTGGCTAGCGGGAAACAGTACTTC. The chain has TRBV29-1 and TRBJ2-5; 9 bases fit TRBD2. J lost 11 bases, V lost 3 bases, and 16 bases had no gene match. The CDR3 sequence is 15 residues long. Germline CDR1 is SQVTM and CDR2 is ANQGSEA.

The chain uses TRBV29-1 and TRBJ1-2; D gene uncertain. Germline V gives CDR1 SQVTM, CDR2 ANQGSEA. This CDR3 has 11 amino acids. CDR3 protein: CGANGGCGYTF. The CDR3 DNA reads TGCGGCGCCAACGGAGGTTGTGGCTACACCTTC. The variable domain in full, completed from reference TRBV29-1 and TRBJ1-2, reads SAVISQKPSRDICQRGTSLTIQCQVDSQVTMMFWYRQQPGQSLTLIATANQGSEATYESGFVIDKFPISRPNLTFSTLTVSNMSPEDSSIYLCGANGGCGYTFGSGTRLTVV.

The V call is TRBV18, the J call TRBJ2-7, with 8 bases matching TRBD1. The CDR3 totals 15 residues. Germline V gene sequence: CDR1 KGHSH, CDR2 LQKENI. The V gene end was trimmed by 4 bases and the J gene end by 1 base; junction bases not matched to a gene: 6. The CDR3 DNA reads as TGTGCCAGCTCACAGCCCGGACAGGGTTCCTACGAGCAGTACTTC. Amino acids: CASSQPGQGSYEQYF.

This chain connects TRBV2 to TRBJ2-5; weak D call: TRBD2 (5 bases). In germline, CDR1 is SNHLY, CDR2 FYNNEI. V lost 7 bases and J 2 bases, leaving 8 bases between the germline ends. This CDR3 has 12 residues. In DNA form, the CDR3 reads TGTGCCAGCAACCCGGGGCAAGAGACCCAGTACTTC. This translates into CASNPGQETQYF.